The present TCR beta chain was sequenced within a study of CD8 T cells in ankylosing spondylitis. Findings and limits, study-wide: A TCR beta motif of roughly 8 highly homologous variants seemed to mark ankylosing spondylitis blood.

CDR3 length: 15 amino acids. J gave up 6 bases and V 3 bases, and 9 bases lay outside the gene matches. Germline V lookup: CDR1 DFQATT, CDR2 SNEGSKA (reference sequence). Construction of TCR beta libraries was performed using quantitative 5'-RACE with molecular barcodes. TCRdb recomputed calls from the 5' RACE reads with MiXCR, one row per CDR3 protein. The table includes some 100,000 distinct CDR3 sequences, around 8.3% detected once. Worth noting for this clonotype: Its specificity is unknown.

The chain uses TRBV20-1 and TRBJ2-1; TRBD2 matches at 9 bases. The receptor was derived from a male donor with ankylosing spondylitis. The source material was blood, either unsorted or a sorted T cell fraction (not recorded which). The CDR3 sequence is CSARKSSGGGNEQFF. Here the CDR3 DNA reads TGCAGTGCTAGGAAGAGTAGCGGGGGTGGCAATGAGCAGTTCTTC.